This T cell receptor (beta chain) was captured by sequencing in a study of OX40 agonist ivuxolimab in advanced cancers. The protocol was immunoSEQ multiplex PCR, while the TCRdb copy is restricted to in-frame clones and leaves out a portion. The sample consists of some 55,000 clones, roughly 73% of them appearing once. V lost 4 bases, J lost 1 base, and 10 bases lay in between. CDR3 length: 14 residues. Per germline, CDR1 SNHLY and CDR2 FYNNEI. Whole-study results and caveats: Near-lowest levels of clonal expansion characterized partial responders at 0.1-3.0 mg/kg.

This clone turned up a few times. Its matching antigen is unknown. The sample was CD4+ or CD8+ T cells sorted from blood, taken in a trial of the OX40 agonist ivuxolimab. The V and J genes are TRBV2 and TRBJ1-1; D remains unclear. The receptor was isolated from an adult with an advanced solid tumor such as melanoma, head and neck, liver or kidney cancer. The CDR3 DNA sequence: TGTGCCAGCAGTGGGAGAGGATGGAACACTGAAGCTTTCTTT. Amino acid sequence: CASSGRGWNTEAFF. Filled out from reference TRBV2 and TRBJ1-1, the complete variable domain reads EPEVTQTPSHQVTQMGQEVILRCVPISNHLYFYWYRQILGQKVEFLVSFYNNEISEKSEIFDDQFSVERPDGSNFTLKIRSTKLEDSAMYFCASSGRGWNTEAFFGQGTRLTVV.